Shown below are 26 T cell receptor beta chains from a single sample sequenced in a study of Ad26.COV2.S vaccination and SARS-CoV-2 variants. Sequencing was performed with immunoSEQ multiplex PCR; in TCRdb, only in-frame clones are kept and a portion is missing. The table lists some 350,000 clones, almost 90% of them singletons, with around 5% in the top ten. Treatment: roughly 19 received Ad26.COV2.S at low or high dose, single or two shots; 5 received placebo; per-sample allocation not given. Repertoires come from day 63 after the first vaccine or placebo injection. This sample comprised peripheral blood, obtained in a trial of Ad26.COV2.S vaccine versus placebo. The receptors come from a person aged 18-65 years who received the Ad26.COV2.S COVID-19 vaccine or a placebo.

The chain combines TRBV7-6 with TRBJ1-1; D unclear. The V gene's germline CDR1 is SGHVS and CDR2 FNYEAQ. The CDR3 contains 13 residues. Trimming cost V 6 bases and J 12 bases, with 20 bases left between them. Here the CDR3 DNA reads TGTGCCAGCAGTGCTGACATTCATGGGAAGTCTTTCTTT. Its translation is CASSADIHGKSFF.

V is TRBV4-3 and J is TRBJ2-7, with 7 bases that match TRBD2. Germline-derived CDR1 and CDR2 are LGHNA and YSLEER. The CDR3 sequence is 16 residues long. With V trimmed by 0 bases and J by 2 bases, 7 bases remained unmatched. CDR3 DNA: TGCGCCAGCAGCCAAGATGTGGGAGGGTTTCCCTACGAGCAGTACTTC. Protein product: CASSQDVGGFPYEQYF.

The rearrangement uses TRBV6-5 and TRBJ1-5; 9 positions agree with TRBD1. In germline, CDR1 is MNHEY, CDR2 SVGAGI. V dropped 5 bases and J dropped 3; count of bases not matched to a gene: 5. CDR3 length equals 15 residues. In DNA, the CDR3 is TGTGCCAGCAGTCGGACAGGGGCGATCAATCAGCCCCAGCATTTT. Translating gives CASSRTGAINQPQHF.

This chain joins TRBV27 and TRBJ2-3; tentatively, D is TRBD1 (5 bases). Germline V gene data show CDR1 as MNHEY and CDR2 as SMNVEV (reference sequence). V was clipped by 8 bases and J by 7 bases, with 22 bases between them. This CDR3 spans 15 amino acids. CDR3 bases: TGTGCCAGCGCTACCAGGGTCGATGAGGCAAATACGCAGTATTTT. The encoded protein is CASATRVDEANTQYF.

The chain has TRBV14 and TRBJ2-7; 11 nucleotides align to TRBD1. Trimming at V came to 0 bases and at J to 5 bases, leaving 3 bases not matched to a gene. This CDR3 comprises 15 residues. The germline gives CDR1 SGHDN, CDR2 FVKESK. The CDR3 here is CASSQEWTGGHEQYF. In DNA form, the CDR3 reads TGTGCCAGCAGCCAAGAATGGACAGGGGGCCACGAGCAGTACTTC.

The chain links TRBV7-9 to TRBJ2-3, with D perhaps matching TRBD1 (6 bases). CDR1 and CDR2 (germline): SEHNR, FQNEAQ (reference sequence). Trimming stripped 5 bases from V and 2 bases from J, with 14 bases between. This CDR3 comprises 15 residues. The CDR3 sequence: CASSPTGTTTDTQYF. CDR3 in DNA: TGTGCCAGCAGCCCGACCGGGACAACCACAGATACGCAGTATTTT.

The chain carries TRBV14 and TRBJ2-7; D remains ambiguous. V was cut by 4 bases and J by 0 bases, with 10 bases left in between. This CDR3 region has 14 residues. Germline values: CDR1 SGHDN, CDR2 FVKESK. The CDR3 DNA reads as TGTGCCAGCAGCCTATACGAAAGCTCCTACGAGCAGTACTTC. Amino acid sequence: CASSLYESSYEQYF. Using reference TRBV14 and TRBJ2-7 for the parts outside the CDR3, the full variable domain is EAGVTQFPSHSVIEKGQTVTLRCDPISGHDNLYWYRRVMGKEIKFLLHFVKESKQDESGMPNNRFLAERTGGTYSTLKVQPAELEDSGVYFCASSLYESSYEQYFGPGTRLTVT.

The DNA for the CDR3 is TGTGCCAGTACTTTAGCAGGGGGCACTTACAATGAGCAGTTCTTC. Its protein product is CASTLAGGTYNEQFF. The genes are TRBV19 and TRBJ2-1, with 8 bases that match TRBD1. The CDR3 extends over 15 amino acids. The ends lost 7 bases at V and 4 bases at J; junction bases unmatched: 9. Germline V gene lookup returns CDR1 LNHDA and CDR2 SQIVND (reference sequence).

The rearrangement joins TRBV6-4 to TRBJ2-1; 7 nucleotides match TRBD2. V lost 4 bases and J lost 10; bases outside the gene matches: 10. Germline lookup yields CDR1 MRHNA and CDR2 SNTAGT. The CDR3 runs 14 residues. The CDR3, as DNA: TGTGCCAGCAGTGGGGGTAGCGGGTCTCACGAGCAGTTCTTC. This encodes CASSGGSGSHEQFF.

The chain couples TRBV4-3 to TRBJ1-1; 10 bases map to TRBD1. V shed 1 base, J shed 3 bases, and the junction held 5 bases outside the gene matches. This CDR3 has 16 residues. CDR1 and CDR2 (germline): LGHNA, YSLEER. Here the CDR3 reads CASSQAPGQGHTEAFF. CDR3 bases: TGCGCCAGCAGCCAAGCCCCGGGACAGGGGCACACTGAAGCTTTCTTT.

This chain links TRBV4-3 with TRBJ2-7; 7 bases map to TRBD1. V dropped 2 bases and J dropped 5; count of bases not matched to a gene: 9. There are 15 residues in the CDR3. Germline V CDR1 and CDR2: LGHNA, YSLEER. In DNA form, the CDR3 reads TGCGCCAGCAGCCAACCCGGGACAGAGCTCAACGAGCAGTACTTC. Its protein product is CASSQPGTELNEQYF.

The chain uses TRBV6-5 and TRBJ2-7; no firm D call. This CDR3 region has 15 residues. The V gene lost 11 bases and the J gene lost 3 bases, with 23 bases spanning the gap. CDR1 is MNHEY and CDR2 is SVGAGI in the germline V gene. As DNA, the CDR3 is TGTGCCTCCCGGTGGGCCACAAACTCCGGCTACGAGCAGTACGTC. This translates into CASRWATNSGYEQYV.

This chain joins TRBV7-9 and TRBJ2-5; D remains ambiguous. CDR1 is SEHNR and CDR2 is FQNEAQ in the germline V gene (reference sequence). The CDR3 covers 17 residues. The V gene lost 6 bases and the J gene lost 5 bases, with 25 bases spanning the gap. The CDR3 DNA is TGTGCCAGCAGTTCTCCTCCTCCGACGGCTGATTCGGAGACCCAGTACTTC. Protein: CASSSPPPTADSETQYF.

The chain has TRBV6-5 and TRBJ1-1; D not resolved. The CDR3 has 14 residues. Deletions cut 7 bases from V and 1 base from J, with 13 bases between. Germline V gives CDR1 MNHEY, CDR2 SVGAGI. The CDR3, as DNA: TGTGCCAGCACCAAGAGGCAGCCGAACACTGAAGCTTTCTTT. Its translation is CASTKRQPNTEAFF.

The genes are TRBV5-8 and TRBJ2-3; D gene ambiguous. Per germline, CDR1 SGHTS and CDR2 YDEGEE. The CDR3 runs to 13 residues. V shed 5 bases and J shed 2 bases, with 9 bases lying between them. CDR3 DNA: TGTGCCAGCAGTCTGCTGTTCACAGATACGCAGTATTTT. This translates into CASSLLFTDTQYF. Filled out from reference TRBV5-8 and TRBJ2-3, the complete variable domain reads EAGVTQSPTHLIKTRGQQATLRCSPISGHTSVYWYQQALGLGLQFLLWYDEGEERNRGNFPPRFSGRQFPNYSSELNVNALELEDSALYLCASSLLFTDTQYFGPGTRLTVL.

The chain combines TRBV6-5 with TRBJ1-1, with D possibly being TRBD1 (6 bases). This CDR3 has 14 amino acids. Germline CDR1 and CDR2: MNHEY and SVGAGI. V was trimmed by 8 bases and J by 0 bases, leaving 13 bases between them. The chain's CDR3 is CASGRGSMNTEAFF. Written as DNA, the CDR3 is TGTGCCAGCGGTAGGGGGAGCATGAACACTGAAGCTTTCTTT.

The CDR3 coding sequence is TGTGCCAGCACCCCCCCGGCGGGGGGGAACACTGAAGCTTTCTTT. This codes for CASTPPAGGNTEAFF. V gene TRBV6-5 combines with J gene TRBJ1-1; D is perhaps TRBD1 (5 bases). The V end lost 7 bases, the J end lost 1 base, and 16 bases lay between the germline ends. CDR3 length: 15 amino acids. Germline lookup yields CDR1 MNHEY and CDR2 SVGAGI.

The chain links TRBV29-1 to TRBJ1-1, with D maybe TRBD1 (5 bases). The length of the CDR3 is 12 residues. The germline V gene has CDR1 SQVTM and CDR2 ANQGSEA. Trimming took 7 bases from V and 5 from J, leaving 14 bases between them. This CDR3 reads CSAMGRVTEAFF. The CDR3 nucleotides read TGCAGCGCTATGGGGCGAGTTACTGAAGCTTTCTTT.

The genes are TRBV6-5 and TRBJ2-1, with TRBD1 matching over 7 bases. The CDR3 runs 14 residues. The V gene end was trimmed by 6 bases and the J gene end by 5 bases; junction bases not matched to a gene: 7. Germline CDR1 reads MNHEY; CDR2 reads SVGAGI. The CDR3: CASSLGTANNEQFF. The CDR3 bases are TGTGCCAGCAGCCTCGGGACAGCGAACAATGAGCAGTTCTTC.

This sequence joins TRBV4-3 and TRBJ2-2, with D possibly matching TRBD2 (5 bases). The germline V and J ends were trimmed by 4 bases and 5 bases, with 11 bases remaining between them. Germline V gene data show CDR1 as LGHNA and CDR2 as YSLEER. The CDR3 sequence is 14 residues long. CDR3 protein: CASSRGLETGELFF. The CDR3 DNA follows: TGCGCCAGCAGCCGCGGACTTGAGACCGGGGAGCTGTTTTTT.

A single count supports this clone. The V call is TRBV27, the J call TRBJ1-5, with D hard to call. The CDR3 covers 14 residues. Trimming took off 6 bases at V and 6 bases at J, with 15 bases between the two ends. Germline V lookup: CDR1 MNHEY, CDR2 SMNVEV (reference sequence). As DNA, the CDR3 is TGTGCCAGCAGAAAGACGGGGATCACTCAGCCCCAGCATTTT. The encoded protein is CASRKTGITQPQHF.

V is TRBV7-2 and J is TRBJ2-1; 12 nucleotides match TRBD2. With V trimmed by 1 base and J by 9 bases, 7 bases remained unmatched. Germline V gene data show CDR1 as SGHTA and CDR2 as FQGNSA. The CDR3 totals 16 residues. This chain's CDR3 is CASSLEPSGRAIEQFF. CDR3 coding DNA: TGTGCCAGCAGCTTAGAGCCTAGCGGGAGGGCCATTGAGCAGTTCTTC.

CDR3 bases: TGTGCCAGCAGCTTAATCGGGACTAGCGGGAGGACCGGGGAGCTGTTTTTT. This gives the protein CASSLIGTSGRTGELFF. J is TRBJ2-2 and V is TRBV7-3, with 15 bases aligning to TRBD2. Germline trimming cut 1 base from V and 5 bases from J; bases unmatched to any gene: 2. Germline CDR1 reads SGHTA; CDR2 reads FQGTGA. This CDR3 is 17 amino acids long.

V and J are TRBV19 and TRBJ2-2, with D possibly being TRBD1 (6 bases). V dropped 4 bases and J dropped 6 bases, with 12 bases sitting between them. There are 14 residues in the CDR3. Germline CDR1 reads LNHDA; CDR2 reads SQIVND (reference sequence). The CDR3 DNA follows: TGTGCCAGTAGTAGTCAGGGGTTTCCCGGGGAGCTGTTTTTT. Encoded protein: CASSSQGFPGELFF.

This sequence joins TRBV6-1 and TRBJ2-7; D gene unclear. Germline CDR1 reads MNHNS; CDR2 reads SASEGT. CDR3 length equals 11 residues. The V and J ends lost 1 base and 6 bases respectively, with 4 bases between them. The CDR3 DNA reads TGTGCCAGCAGTGAAGTGGGCGAGCAGTACTTC. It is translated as CASSEVGEQYF.

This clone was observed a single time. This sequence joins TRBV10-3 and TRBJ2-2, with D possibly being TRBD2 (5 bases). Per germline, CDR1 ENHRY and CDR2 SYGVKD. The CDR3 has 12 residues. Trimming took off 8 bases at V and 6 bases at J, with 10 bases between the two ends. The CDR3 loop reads CAIGAVAGELFF. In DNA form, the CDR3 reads TGTGCCATCGGAGCGGTAGCCGGGGAGCTGTTTTTT.